A single sample gave rise to the 27 T cell receptor beta chains below, sequenced in a study of CD8 T cells in ankylosing spondylitis. Overall study findings and caveats: Ankylosing spondylitis blood seemed to carry a telltale TCR beta motif made of roughly 8 highly homologous variants.

For these receptors, no antigen is known. TCRdb passed the 5' RACE reads through MiXCR, listing each CDR3 protein once. Here the sample spans a few hundred thousand distinct CDR3 sequences, around 22% being singletons. The specimen sequenced was blood, either unsorted or a sorted T cell fraction (not recorded which). The origin of the receptors is a male donor with ankylosing spondylitis.

This clonotype was counted a few times. The chain recombines TRBV2 with TRBJ2-7; TRBD1 matches at 9 bases. CDR1 and CDR2 from the germline V gene are SNHLY and FYNNEI. The CDR3 runs 15 residues. Trimming at V came to 6 bases and at J to 5 bases, leaving 11 bases not matched to a gene. DNA for the CDR3: TGTGCCAGCAGGACACCGGGACAGGGACGCGACGAGCAGTACTTC. It codes for CASRTPGQGRDEQYF.

The chain combines TRBV7-2 with TRBJ2-1; 13 bases are a match to TRBD2. The CDR3 runs to 17 residues. V trimming: 5 bases; J trimming: 2 bases; junction bases outside the gene matches: 6. Per the germline V gene, CDR1 is SGHTA and CDR2 is FQGNSA. The CDR3 DNA reads TGTGCCAGCAGCATCGCCGGGACTAGCGGGACCTACAATGAGCAGTTCTTC. Amino acid sequence: CASSIAGTSGTYNEQFF.

This clonotype was observed a few times. The V gene is TRBV28, the J gene TRBJ2-2; TRBD2 matches at 8 bases. Germline lookup yields CDR1 MDHEN and CDR2 SYDVKM. V lost 6 bases and J lost 1; bases outside the gene matches: 1. The CDR3 consists of 14 residues. The CDR3 spells CASRLAGNTGELFF. CDR3 DNA: TGTGCCAGCAGGCTAGCGGGGAACACCGGGGAGCTGTTTTTT.

CDR3 in DNA: TGTGCCAGCACCATAGGCCCCCGACTAGCGGGAGGCCGTACCCAGTACTTC. This codes for CASTIGPRLAGGRTQYF. The rearrangement uses TRBV7-6 and TRBJ2-5; TRBD2 aligns across 13 bases. The CDR3 has 17 residues. V lost 7 bases and J lost 8; bases outside the gene matches: 16. Germline CDR1 and CDR2: SGHVS and FNYEAQ.

V usage is TRBV5-1 and J usage is TRBJ1-1; no definite D call. Germline V gives CDR1 SGHRS, CDR2 YFSETQ. This CDR3 contains 13 residues. The ends were cut back, 4 bases at V and 1 base at J, with 8 bases in the middle. The CDR3 nucleotides are TGCGCCAGCAGCGCCGGGTCGAACACTGAAGCTTTCTTT. Amino acids: CASSAGSNTEAFF.

The chain combines TRBV28 with TRBJ2-2; 9 nucleotides line up with TRBD2. This CDR3 is 17 amino acids long. Germline V CDR1 and CDR2: MDHEN, SYDVKM. V was pared by 8 bases and J by 0 bases, with 10 bases of the junction left unmatched. The CDR3 DNA reads as TGTGCCAGCCAGGCCTCGGCGGGAGGGACGAACACCGGGGAGCTGTTTTTT. Amino acid sequence: CASQASAGGTNTGELFF.

This clonotype came up a few times. The chain is built from TRBV14 and TRBJ1-4, with TRBD1 matching 8 bases. This CDR3 contains 16 residues. Germline-derived CDR1 and CDR2 are SGHDN and FVKESK. Germline trimming cut 0 bases from V and 8 bases from J; bases unmatched to any gene: 8. The CDR3 DNA sequence: TGTGCCAGCAGCCAAGATGAAGGACAGGGTAGGGAAAAACTGTTTTTT. Amino acids: CASSQDEGQGREKLFF.

This clonotype has only a few counts. The chain links TRBV10-3 to TRBJ2-3; 8 bases are a match to TRBD1. J was trimmed by 1 base and V by 6 bases; bases with no gene match: 6. The CDR3 extends over 15 amino acids. CDR1 and CDR2 from the germline V gene are ENHRY and SYGVKD. The CDR3 protein is CAIRAGTGGTDTQYF. CDR3 nucleotides: TGTGCCATCAGGGCGGGGACAGGTGGCACAGATACGCAGTATTTT.

This clonotype has a handful of counts. The chain combines TRBV5-1 with TRBJ1-2; 7 bases line up with TRBD1. This CDR3 comprises 14 residues. Germline assignment: CDR1 SGHRS and CDR2 YFSETQ. The junction had 7 bases not matched to a gene; V was cut back by 4 bases and J by 4 bases. The CDR3 DNA reads as TGCGCCAGCAGCAGCCCGGGACAGATCTATGGCTACACCTTC. Its translation is CASSSPGQIYGYTF.

There are a few counts of this clonotype. This sequence joins TRBV5-1 and TRBJ2-5; possible D gene TRBD2, 5 bases. Trimming shortened V by 4 bases and J by 4 bases, and 20 bases separated the two germline ends. Germline V gives CDR1 SGHRS, CDR2 YFSETQ. The CDR3 extends over 16 amino acids. CDR3 amino acids: CASSPAGNQKIETQYF. The DNA for the CDR3 is TGCGCCAGCAGCCCTGCGGGCAACCAAAAAATAGAGACCCAGTACTTC. Together with reference TRBV5-1 and TRBJ2-5, the CDR3 gives the full variable domain: KAGVTQTPRYLIKTRGQQVTLSCSPISGHRSVSWYQQTPGQGLQFLFEYFSETQRNKGNFPGRFSGRQFSNSRSEMNVSTLELGDSALYLCASSPAGNQKIETQYFGPGTRLLVL.

DNA of the CDR3: TGTGCCAGCAGCTTAAACCCCGGGGGCCACGGTGGGGATACGCAGTATTTT. This gives the protein CASSLNPGGHGGDTQYF. The gene calls are TRBV7-3 and TRBJ2-3; D is tentatively TRBD1 or TRBD2 (6 bases each). V was trimmed by 1 base and J by 6 bases, leaving 20 bases between them. Looked up from germline, CDR1 is SGHTA and CDR2 is FQGTGA. The CDR3 runs 17 residues. The entire variable domain, with the rest obtained from reference TRBV7-3 and TRBJ2-3, is as follows: GAGVSQTPSNKVTEKGKYVELRCDPISGHTALYWYRQSLGQGPEFLIYFQGTGAADDSGLPNDRFFAVRPEGSVSTLKIQRTERGDSAVYLCASSLNPGGHGGDTQYFGPGTRLTVL.

This clonotype occurred many times. This chain connects TRBV12-3 or TRBV12-4 to TRBJ2-7; D is unclear. The V end was cut by 3 bases, the J end by 7 bases, with 7 bases between. CDR3 length: 11 amino acids. The chain's CDR3 is CASSFRAEQYF. The CDR3, as DNA: TGTGCCAGCAGTTTTCGAGCGGAGCAGTACTTC.

The gene calls are TRBV14 and TRBJ2-1; the match to TRBD1 covers 8 bases. CDR1 and CDR2 (germline): SGHDN, FVKESK. V dropped 1 base and J dropped 2; count of bases not matched to a gene: 4. The CDR3 loop spans 16 amino acids. Written as DNA, the CDR3 is TGTGCCAGCAGCCAAGGGGCCAGGGGGCCCTACAATGAGCAGTTCTTC. Its protein is CASSQGARGPYNEQFF. The whole variable domain, filled in from reference TRBV14 and TRBJ2-1, reads EAGVTQFPSHSVIEKGQTVTLRCDPISGHDNLYWYRRVMGKEIKFLLHFVKESKQDESGMPNNRFLAERTGGTYSTLKVQPAELEDSGVYFCASSQGARGPYNEQFFGPGTRLTVL.

Only a few counts were recorded for this clonotype. The CDR3 coding sequence is TGCAGCGTTTCGACAGGGGGCGGTCAGCCCCAGCATTTT. The encoded protein is CSVSTGGGQPQHF. This sequence joins TRBV29-1 and TRBJ1-5; TRBD1 aligns across 10 bases. Germline CDR1 SQVTM, CDR2 ANQGSEA. There are 13 residues in the CDR3. The V segment lost 5 bases and the J segment 6 bases; nucleotides outside the gene matches: 4.

The CDR3 region is CASSSLLEVGYEQYF. CDR3 DNA: TGTGCCAGCAGTTCCTTACTGGAGGTTGGGTACGAGCAGTACTTC. The chain carries TRBV28 and TRBJ2-7, with a tentative D call TRBD2 (5 bases). Looked up from germline, CDR1 is MDHEN and CDR2 is SYDVKM. Trimming left V 4 bases short and J 4 bases short, with 17 bases between. This CDR3 contains 15 residues. Looking up the rest from reference TRBV28 and TRBJ2-7 gives the full variable domain: DVKVTQSSRYLVKRTGEKVFLECVQDMDHENMFWYRQDPGLGLRLIYFSYDVKMKEKGDIPEGYSVSREKKERFSLILESASTNQTSMYLCASSSLLEVGYEQYFGPGTRLTVT.

This clonotype was counted a few times. One junction end disagrees with the germline gene, perhaps due to a read error. V and J are TRBV12-3 or TRBV12-4 and TRBJ1-5; possibly TRBD1 for D (5 bases). The CDR3 contains 14 residues. CDR3 DNA: TGTGCCAGCAGTTTAGGGTGGGGCCGGAGGAAGGTTAATTTT. It codes for CASSLGWGRRKVNF.

This clonotype was seen more than once but under ten times. The chain is built from TRBV20-1 and TRBJ1-1, with D unclear. Trimming shortened V by 2 bases and J by 2 bases, and 9 bases separated the two germline ends. CDR3 length: 13 residues. In germline, CDR1 is DFQATT, CDR2 SNEGSKA (reference sequence). CDR3: CSARSGPNTEAFF. The DNA of the CDR3 is TGCAGTGCTAGATCGGGCCCTAACACTGAAGCTTTCTTT.

This clonotype was detected many times. V usage is TRBV5-1 and J usage is TRBJ1-5; maybe TRBD1 (5 bases). There are 15 residues in the CDR3. Germline-derived CDR1 and CDR2 are SGHRS and YFSETQ. V was trimmed by 0 bases and J by 3 bases, leaving 10 bases between them. This CDR3 reads CASSLDGHFNQPQHF. For the CDR3, the DNA is TGCGCCAGCAGCTTGGACGGACACTTCAATCAGCCCCAGCATTTT.

This chain joins TRBV2 and TRBJ2-1; D gene uncertain. V gave up 10 bases and J gave up 5 bases, with 12 bases separating them. The CDR3 sequence is 12 residues long. Germline-derived CDR1 and CDR2 are SNHLY and FYNNEI. CDR3 protein: CATTVGNNEQFF. Here the CDR3 DNA reads TGTGCCACCACGGTAGGGAACAATGAGCAGTTCTTC.

The chain recombines TRBV12-5 with TRBJ2-1, with D possibly being TRBD2 (7 bases). The germline gives CDR1 LGHNT, CDR2 FRNRAP. CDR3 length equals 16 residues. Trimming took 10 bases from V and 4 from J, leaving 23 bases between them. CDR3 protein: CATTLGAAGIYNEQFF. The CDR3, as DNA: TGTGCTACCACCTTGGGGGCAGCGGGGATTTACAATGAGCAGTTCTTC. Together with reference TRBV12-5 and TRBJ2-1, the CDR3 gives the full variable domain: DARVTQTPRHKVTEMGQEVTMRCQPILGHNTVFWYRQTMMQGLELLAYFRNRAPLDDSGMPKDRFSAEMPDATLATLKIQPSEPRDSAVYFCATTLGAAGIYNEQFFGPGTRLTVL.

Of note for this clonotype: At one boundary the junction diverges from the germline segment, which might be a read error. The chain combines TRBV19 with TRBJ2-2, with D maybe TRBD1 (6 bases). There are 15 residues in the CDR3. Germline CDR1 LNHDA, CDR2 SQIVND (reference sequence). CDR3 bases: TGTGCCAGTAACAGGGAGACTCCGAATACCGGGGAGCTGTTTTTT. Protein product: CASNRETPNTGELFF.

J is TRBJ2-1 and V is TRBV12-3 or TRBV12-4, with D possibly being TRBD2 (7 bases). The CDR3 has 15 amino acids. Deletions cut 8 bases from V and 5 bases from J, with 19 bases between. This CDR3 is CASGGASGENNEQFF. The CDR3 DNA sequence: TGTGCCAGCGGGGGGGCTAGCGGAGAAAACAATGAGCAGTTCTTC.

In this sample, this clonotype turned up a few times. The gene calls are TRBV20-1 and TRBJ1-5, with D perhaps TRBD1 (5 bases). Per germline, CDR1 DFQATT and CDR2 SNEGSKA (reference sequence). Trimming stripped 2 bases from V and 6 bases from J, with 14 bases between. This CDR3 has 14 amino acids. The CDR3 loop is CSARTGKRSQPQHF. The CDR3 DNA sequence: TGCAGTGCTAGAACAGGCAAGAGGAGTCAGCCCCAGCATTTT.

In its sample, this clonotype was seen once. The chain recombines TRBV28 with TRBJ2-3, with D perhaps matching TRBD1 (6 bases). This CDR3 is built from 14 residues. Germline CDR1 MDHEN, CDR2 SYDVKM. Trimming stripped 5 bases from V and 11 bases from J, with 20 bases between. The CDR3 sequence is CASSQGGPQEVQYF. CDR3 DNA: TGTGCCAGCAGTCAAGGGGGACCGCAGGAGGTGCAGTATTTT.

This clonotype was counted a few times. This chain links TRBV5-1 with TRBJ2-5; TRBD2 is a possible D gene (6 bases). CDR1 and CDR2 (germline): SGHRS, YFSETQ. The CDR3 runs 17 residues. The V end lost 4 bases, the J end lost 5 bases, and 24 bases lay between the germline ends. CDR3 sequence reads: CASSTLRLDIQVETQYF. The CDR3 bases are TGCGCCAGCAGCACACTCCGACTAGATATTCAAGTGGAGACCCAGTACTTC.

The chain's CDR3 is CSARDLSFRETQYF. CDR3 DNA: TGCAGTGCTAGAGATCTATCGTTTAGAGAGACCCAGTACTTC. The gene calls are TRBV20-1 and TRBJ2-5; no reliable D call. The CDR3 length is 14 residues. Germline V gene lookup returns CDR1 DFQATT and CDR2 SNEGSKA (reference sequence). V lost 0 bases to trimming and J lost 4 bases, with 12 bases between them.

This clonotype has a handful of counts. The J gene is TRBJ2-7, the V gene TRBV4-1; D remains ambiguous. This CDR3 is built from 14 residues. CDR1 is MGHRA and CDR2 is YSYEKL in the germline V gene. V was trimmed by 0 bases and J by 2 bases, leaving 8 bases between them. The CDR3 sequence: CASSQEESPYEQYF. In DNA, the CDR3 is TGCGCCAGCAGCCAAGAAGAGAGTCCCTACGAGCAGTACTTC.